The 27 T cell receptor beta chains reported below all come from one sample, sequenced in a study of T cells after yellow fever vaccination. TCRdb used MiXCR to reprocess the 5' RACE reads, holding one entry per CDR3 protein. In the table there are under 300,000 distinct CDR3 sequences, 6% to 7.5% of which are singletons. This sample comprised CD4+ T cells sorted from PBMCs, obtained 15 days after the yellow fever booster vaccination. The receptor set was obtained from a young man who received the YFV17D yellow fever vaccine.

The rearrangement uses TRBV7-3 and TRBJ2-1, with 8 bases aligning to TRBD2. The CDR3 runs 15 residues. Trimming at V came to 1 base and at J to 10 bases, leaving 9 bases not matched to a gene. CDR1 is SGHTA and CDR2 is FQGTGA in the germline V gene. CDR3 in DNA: TGTGCCAGCAGCTTAAAGGGTAGCGGGATCAACGAGCAGTTCTTC. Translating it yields CASSLKGSGINEQFF. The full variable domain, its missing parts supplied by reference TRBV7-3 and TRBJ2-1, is GAGVSQTPSNKVTEKGKYVELRCDPISGHTALYWYRQSLGQGPEFLIYFQGTGAADDSGLPNDRFFAVRPEGSVSTLKIQRTERGDSAVYLCASSLKGSGINEQFFGPGTRLTVL.

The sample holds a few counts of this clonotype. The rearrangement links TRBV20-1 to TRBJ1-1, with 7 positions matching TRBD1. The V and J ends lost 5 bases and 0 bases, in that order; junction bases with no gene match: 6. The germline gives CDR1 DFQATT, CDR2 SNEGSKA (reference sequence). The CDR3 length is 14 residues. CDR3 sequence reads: CSAASGTVNTEAFF. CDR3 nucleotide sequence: TGCAGTGCTGCCTCCGGGACAGTGAACACTGAAGCTTTCTTT.

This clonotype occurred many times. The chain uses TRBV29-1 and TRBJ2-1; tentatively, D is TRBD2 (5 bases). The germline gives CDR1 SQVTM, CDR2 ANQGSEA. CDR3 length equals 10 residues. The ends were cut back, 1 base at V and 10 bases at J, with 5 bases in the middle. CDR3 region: CSVEGGEQFF. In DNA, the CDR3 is TGCAGCGTTGAAGGAGGGGAGCAGTTCTTC.

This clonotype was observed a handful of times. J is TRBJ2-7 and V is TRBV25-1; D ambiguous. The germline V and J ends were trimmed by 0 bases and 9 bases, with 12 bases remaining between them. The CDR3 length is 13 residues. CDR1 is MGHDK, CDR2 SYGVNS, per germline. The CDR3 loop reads CASSEYGTSGQYF. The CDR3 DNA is TGTGCCAGCAGTGAATATGGAACTTCTGGGCAGTACTTC.

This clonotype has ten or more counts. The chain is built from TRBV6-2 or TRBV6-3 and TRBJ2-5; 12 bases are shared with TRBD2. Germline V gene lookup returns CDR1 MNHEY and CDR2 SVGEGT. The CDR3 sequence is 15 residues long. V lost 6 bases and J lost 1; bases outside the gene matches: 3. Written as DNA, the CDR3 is TGTGCCAGCAGCACTAGCGGGAGGACCCAAGAGACCCAGTACTTC. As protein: CASSTSGRTQETQYF.

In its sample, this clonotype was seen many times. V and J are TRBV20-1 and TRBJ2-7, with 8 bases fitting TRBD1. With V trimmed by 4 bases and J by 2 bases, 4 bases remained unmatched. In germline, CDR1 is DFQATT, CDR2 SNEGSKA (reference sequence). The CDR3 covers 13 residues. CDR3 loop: CSAIDRGPYEQYF. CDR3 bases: TGCAGTGCTATAGACAGGGGACCCTACGAGCAGTACTTC.

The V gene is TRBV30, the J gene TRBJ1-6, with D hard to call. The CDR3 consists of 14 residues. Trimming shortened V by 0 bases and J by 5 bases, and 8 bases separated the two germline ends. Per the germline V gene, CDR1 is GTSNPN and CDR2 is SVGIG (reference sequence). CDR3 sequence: CAWSVPGNNSPLHF. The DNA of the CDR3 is TGTGCCTGGAGTGTACCGGGTAATAATTCACCCCTCCACTTT.

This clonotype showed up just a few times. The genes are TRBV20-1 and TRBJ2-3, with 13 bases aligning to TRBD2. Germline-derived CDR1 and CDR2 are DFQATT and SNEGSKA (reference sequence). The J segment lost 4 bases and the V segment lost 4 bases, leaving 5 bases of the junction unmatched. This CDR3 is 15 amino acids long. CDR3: CSATGLAGDSDTQYF. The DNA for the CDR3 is TGCAGTGCTACCGGACTAGCGGGAGACTCAGATACGCAGTATTTT.

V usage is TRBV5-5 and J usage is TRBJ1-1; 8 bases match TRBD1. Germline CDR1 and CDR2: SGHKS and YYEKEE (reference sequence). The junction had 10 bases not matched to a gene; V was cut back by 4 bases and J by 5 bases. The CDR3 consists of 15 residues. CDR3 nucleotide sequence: TGTGCCAGCAGCCTGCCGGGACAGGCGGGGACTGAAGCTTTCTTT. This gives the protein CASSLPGQAGTEAFF. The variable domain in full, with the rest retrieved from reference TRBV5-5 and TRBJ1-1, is DAGVTQSPTHLIKTRGQQVTLRCSPISGHKSVSWYQQVLGQGPQFIFQYYEKEERGRGNFPDRFSARQFPNYSSELNVNALLLGDSALYLCASSLPGQAGTEAFFGQGTRLTVV.

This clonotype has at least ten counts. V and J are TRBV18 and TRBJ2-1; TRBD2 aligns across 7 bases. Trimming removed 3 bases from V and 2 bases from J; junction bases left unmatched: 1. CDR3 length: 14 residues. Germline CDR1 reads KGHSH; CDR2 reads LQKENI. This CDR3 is CASSPSGAYNEQFF. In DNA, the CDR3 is TGTGCCAGCTCACCCAGCGGGGCCTACAATGAGCAGTTCTTC.

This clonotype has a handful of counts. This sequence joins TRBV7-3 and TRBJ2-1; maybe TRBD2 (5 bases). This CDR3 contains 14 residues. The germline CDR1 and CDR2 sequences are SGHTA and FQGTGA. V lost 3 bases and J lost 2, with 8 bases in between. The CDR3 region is CASSLSGTYNEQFF. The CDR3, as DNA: TGTGCCAGCAGCTTGAGCGGTACCTACAATGAGCAGTTCTTC.

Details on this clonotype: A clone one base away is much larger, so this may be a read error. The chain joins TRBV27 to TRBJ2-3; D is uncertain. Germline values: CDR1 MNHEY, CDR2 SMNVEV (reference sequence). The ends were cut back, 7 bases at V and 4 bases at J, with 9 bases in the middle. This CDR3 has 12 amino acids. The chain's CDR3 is CASIRLSDTQYF. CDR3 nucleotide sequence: TGTGCCAGCATCCGACTCTCAGATACGCAGTATTTT.

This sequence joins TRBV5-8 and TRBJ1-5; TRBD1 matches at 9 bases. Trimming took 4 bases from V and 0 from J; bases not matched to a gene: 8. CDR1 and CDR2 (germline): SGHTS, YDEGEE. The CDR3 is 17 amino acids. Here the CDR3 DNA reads TGTGCCAGCAGCCCCAAGACAGGGGGATTTAGCAATCAGCCCCAGCATTTT. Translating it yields CASSPKTGGFSNQPQHF.

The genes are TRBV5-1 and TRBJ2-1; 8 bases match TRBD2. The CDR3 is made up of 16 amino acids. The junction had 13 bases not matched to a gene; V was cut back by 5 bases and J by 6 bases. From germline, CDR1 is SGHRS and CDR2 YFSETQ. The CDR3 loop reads CASSSPGLAGRNEQFF. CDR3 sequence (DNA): TGCGCCAGCAGTTCTCCGGGCCTAGCGGGTCGCAATGAGCAGTTCTTC.

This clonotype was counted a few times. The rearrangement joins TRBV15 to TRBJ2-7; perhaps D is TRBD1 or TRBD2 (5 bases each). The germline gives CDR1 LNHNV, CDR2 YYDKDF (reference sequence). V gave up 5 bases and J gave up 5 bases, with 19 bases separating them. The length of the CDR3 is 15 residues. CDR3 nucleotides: TGTGCCACCAGCCCGAGGAGAGGGGTAGGACACGAGCAGTACTTC. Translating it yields CATSPRRGVGHEQYF.

The CDR3 loop reads CATSRNPESGTDTQYF. CDR3 nucleotide sequence: TGTGCCACCAGCAGGAACCCGGAGTCGGGCACAGATACGCAGTATTTT. The V and J genes are TRBV15 and TRBJ2-3; D not certain. Per the germline V gene, CDR1 is LNHNV and CDR2 is YYDKDF (reference sequence). This CDR3 contains 16 residues. Trimming took 3 bases from V and 1 from J, leaving 14 bases between them.

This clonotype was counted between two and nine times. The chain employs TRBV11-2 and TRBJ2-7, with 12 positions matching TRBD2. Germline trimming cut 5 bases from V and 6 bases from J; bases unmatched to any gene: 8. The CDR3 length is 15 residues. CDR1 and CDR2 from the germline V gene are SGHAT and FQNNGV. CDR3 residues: CASSPTSGRATEQYF. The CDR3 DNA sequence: TGTGCCAGCAGCCCGACTAGCGGGAGAGCGACCGAGCAGTACTTC.

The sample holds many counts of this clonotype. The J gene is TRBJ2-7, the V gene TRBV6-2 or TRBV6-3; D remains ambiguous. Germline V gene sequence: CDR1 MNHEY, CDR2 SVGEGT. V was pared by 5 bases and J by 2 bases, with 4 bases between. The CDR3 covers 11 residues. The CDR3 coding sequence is TGTGCCAGCAGTCTTCCCTACGAGCAGTACTTC. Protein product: CASSLPYEQYF.

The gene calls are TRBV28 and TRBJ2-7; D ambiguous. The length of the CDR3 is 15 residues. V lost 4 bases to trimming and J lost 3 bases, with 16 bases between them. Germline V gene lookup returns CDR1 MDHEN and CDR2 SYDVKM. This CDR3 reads CASSSPGPKVYEQYF. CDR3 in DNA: TGTGCCAGCAGTTCTCCCGGCCCGAAAGTCTACGAGCAGTACTTC.

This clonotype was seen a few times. This chain's CDR3 is CASSTTRVNEQFF. CDR3 nucleotide sequence: TGTGCCAGCAGCACGACCAGGGTCAATGAGCAGTTCTTC. The chain joins TRBV7-2 to TRBJ2-1; possible D gene TRBD1, 5 bases. CDR3 length equals 13 residues. Germline V gives CDR1 SGHTA, CDR2 FQGNSA. V shed 5 bases and J shed 6 bases, with 11 bases lying between them.

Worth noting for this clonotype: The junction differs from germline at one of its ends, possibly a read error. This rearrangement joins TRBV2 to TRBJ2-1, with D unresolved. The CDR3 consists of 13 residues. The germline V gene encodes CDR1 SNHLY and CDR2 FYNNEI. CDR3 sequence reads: CASRADKYNEQLF. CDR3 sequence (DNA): TGTGCCAGCAGGGCCGACAAATACAATGAGCAGCTCTTC.

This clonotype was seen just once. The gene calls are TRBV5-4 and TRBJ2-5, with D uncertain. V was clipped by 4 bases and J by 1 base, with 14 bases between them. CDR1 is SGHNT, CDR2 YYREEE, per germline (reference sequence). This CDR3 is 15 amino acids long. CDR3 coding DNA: TGTGCCAGCAGCCCTGGGCTACCGTCCCAAGAGACCCAGTACTTC. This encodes CASSPGLPSQETQYF.

The CDR3 here is CSARAAGGDQPQHF. In nucleotides, the CDR3 is TGCAGTGCTAGGGCGGCGGGGGGGGATCAGCCCCAGCATTTT. The genes are TRBV20-1 and TRBJ1-5; TRBD1 is a possible D gene (5 bases). CDR3 length equals 14 residues. The ends were cut back, 3 bases at V and 5 bases at J, with 14 bases in the middle. Germline CDR1 DFQATT, CDR2 SNEGSKA (reference sequence).

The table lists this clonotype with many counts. CDR3 DNA: TGTGCAAGTCGCCAGCCTGCCGACCTGGGAGAATTAGCTAACTATGGCTACACCTTC. Its translation: CASRQPADLGELANYGYTF. V usage is TRBV12-2 and J usage is TRBJ1-2. TRBV12-2 is an annotated pseudogene. CDR3 length: 19 amino acids.

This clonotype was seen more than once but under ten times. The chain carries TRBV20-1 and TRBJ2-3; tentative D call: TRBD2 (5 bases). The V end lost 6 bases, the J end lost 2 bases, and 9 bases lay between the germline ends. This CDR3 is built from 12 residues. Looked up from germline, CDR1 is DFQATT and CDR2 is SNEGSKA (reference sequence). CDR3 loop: CSADGNTDTQYF. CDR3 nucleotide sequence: TGCAGTGCGGACGGGAACACAGATACGCAGTATTTT.

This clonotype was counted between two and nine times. In DNA, the CDR3 is TGTGCCAGCAGTGTTCTAGCGGGAGGGCCATTTGAGCAGTTCTTC. Translation gives CASSVLAGGPFEQFF. V is TRBV6-4 and J is TRBJ2-1; 12 bases are shared with TRBD2. The CDR3 is 15 amino acids. Trimming removed 4 bases from V and 9 bases from J; junction bases left unmatched: 7. Germline lookup yields CDR1 MRHNA and CDR2 SNTAGT.

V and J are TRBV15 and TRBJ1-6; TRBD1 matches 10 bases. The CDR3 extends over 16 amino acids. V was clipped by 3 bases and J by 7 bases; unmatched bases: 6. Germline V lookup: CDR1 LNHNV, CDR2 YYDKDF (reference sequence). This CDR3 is CATSSFPGQGNSPLHF. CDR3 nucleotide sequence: TGTGCCACCAGCAGTTTCCCGGGACAGGGGAATTCACCCCTCCACTTT. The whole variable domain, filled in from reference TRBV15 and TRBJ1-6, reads DAMVIQNPRYQVTQFGKPVTLSCSQTLNHNVMYWYQQKSSQAPKLLFHYYDKDFNNEADTPDNFQSRRPNTSFCFLDIRSPGLGDTAMYLCATSSFPGQGNSPLHFGNGTRLTVT.